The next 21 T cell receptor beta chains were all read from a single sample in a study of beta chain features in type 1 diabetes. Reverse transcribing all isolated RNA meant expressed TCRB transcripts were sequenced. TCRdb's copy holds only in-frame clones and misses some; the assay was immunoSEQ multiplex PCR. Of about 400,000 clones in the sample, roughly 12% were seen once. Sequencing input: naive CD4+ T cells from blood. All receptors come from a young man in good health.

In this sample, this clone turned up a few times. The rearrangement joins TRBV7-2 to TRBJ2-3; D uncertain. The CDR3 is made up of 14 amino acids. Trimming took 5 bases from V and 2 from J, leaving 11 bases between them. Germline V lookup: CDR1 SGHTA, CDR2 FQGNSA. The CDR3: CASSIGVYTDTQYF. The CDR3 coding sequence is TGTGCCAGCAGCATTGGAGTCTACACAGATACGCAGTATTTT.

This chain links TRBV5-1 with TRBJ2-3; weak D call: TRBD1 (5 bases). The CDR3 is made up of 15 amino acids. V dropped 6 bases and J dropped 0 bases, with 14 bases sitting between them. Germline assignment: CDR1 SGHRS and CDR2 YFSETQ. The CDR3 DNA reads TGCGCCAGCAAAATCCAGGGCGCGAGCACAGATACGCAGTATTTT. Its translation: CASKIQGASTDTQYF.

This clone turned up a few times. The CDR3 region is CAWSSPWAGFGWEYF. The CDR3, as DNA: TGTGCCTGGAGCTCCCCCTGGGCGGGTTTCGGGTGGGAGTATTTT. This chain joins TRBV30 and TRBJ2-3; TRBD2 might be the D (5 bases). V lost 3 bases and J 13 bases, leaving 26 bases between the germline ends. Germline CDR1 reads GTSNPN; CDR2 reads SVGIG (reference sequence). CDR3 size: 15 residues.

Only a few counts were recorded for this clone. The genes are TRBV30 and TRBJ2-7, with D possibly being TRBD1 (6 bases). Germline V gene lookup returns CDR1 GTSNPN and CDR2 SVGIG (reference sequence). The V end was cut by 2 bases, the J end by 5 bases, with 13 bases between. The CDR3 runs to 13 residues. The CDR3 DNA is TGTGCCTGGAGTTCAGGGGAGCTCGACGAGCAGTACTTC. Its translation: CAWSSGELDEQYF.

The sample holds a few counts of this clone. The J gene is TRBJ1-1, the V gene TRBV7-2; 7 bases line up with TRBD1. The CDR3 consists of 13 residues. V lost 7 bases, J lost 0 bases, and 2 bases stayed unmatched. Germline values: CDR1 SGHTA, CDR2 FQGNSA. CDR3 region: CASKDRLNTEAFF. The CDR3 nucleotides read TGTGCCAGCAAGGACAGGTTGAACACTGAAGCTTTCTTT. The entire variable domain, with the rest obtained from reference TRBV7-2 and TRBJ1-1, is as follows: GAGVSQSPSNKVTEKGKDVELRCDPISGHTALYWYRQSLGQGLEFLIYFQGNSAPDKSGLPSDRFSAERTGGSVSTLTIQRTQQEDSAVYLCASKDRLNTEAFFGQGTRLTVV.

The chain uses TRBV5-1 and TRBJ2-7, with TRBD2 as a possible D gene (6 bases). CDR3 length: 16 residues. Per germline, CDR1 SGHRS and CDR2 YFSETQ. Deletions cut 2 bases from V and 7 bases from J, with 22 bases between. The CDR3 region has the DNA TGCGCCAGCAGCTTATTGCGGGACCTCCCTCCTTGGGAGCAGTACTTC. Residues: CASSLLRDLPPWEQYF.

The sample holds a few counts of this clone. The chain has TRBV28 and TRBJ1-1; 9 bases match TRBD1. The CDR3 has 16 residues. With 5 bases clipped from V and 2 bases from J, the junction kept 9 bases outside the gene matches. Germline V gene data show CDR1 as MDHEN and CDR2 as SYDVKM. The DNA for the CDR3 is TGTGCCAGCAGTGGGGACCGGGACAGGGATAACACTGAAGCTTTCTTT. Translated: CASSGDRDRDNTEAFF.

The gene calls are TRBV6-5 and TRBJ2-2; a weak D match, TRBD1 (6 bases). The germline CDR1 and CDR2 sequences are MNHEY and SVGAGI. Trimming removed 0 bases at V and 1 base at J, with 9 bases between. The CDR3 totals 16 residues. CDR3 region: CASSYSGTLNTGELFF. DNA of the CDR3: TGTGCCAGCAGTTACTCAGGGACACTGAACACCGGGGAGCTGTTTTTT.

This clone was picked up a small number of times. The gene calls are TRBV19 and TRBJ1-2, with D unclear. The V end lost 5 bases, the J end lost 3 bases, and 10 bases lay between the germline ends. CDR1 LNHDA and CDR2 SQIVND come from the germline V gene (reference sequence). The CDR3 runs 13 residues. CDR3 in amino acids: CASSPTADYGYTF. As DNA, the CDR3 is TGTGCCAGTAGTCCCACAGCTGACTATGGCTACACCTTC. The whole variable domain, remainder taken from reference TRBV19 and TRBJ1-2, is DGGITQSPKYLFRKEGQNVTLSCEQNLNHDAMYWYRQDPGQGLRLIYYSQIVNDFQKGDIAEGYSVSREKKESFPLTVTSAQKNPTAFYLCASSPTADYGYTFGSGTRLTVV.

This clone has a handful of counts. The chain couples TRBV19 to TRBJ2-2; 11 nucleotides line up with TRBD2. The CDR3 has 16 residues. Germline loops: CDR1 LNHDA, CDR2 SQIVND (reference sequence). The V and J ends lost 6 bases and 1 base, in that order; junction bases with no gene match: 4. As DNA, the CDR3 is TGTGCCAGTAGCAAACTAGCGGGAGTGAACACCGGGGAGCTGTTTTTT. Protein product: CASSKLAGVNTGELFF.

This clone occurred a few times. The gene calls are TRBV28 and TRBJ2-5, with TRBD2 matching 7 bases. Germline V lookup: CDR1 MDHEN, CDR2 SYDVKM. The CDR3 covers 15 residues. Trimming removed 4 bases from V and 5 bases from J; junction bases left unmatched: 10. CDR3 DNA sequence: TGTGCCAGCAGTTCCGGGACTACTCTCCGGGAGACCCAGTACTTC. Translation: CASSSGTTLRETQYF.

CDR3 sequence: CASSPAQGPTQYF. The DNA for the CDR3 is TGCGCCAGCAGCCCCGCGCAGGGGCCTACCCAGTACTTC. The chain carries TRBV5-1 and TRBJ2-5; TRBD1 is a possible D gene (6 bases). V was trimmed by 4 bases and J by 8 bases, leaving 15 bases between them. Per germline, CDR1 SGHRS and CDR2 YFSETQ. This CDR3 is 13 amino acids long.

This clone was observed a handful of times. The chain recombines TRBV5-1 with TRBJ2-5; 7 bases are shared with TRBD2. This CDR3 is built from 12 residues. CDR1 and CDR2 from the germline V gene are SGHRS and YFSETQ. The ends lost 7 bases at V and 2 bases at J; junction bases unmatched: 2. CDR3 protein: CASQRGQETQYF. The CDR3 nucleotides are TGCGCCAGCCAGCGGGGACAAGAGACCCAGTACTTC.

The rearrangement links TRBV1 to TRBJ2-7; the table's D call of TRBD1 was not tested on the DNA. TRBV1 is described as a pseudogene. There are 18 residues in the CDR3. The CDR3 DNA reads TGCACCAGCAGCCAACGGCCCCTGGGACAGCCACTCTCCTACGAGCAGTACTTC. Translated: CTSSQRPLGQPLSYEQYF.

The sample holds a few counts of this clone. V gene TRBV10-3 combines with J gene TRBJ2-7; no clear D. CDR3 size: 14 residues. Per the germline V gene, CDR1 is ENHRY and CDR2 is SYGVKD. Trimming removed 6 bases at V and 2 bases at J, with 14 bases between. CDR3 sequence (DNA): TGTGCCATCAGAATCGGAACGCAGGCCTACGAGCAGTACTTC. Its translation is CAIRIGTQAYEQYF.

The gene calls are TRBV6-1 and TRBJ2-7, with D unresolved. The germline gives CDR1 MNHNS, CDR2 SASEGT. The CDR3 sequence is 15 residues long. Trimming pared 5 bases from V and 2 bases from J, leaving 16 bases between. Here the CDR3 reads CASSIDWLGAYEQYF. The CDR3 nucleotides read TGTGCCAGCAGTATCGACTGGCTCGGAGCCTACGAGCAGTACTTC.

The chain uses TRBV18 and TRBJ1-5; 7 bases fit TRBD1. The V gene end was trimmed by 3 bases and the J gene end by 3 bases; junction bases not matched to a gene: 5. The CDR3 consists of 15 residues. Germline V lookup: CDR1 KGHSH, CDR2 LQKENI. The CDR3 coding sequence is TGTGCCAGCTCACCCGGGACAGTTCTCAATCAGCCCCAGCATTTT. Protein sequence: CASSPGTVLNQPQHF.

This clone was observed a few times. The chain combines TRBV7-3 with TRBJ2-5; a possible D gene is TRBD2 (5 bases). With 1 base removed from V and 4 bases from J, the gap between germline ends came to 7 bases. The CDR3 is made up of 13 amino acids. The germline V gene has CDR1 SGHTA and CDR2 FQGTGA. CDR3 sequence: CASSLSSGETQYF. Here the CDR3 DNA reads TGTGCCAGCAGCTTAAGCAGCGGAGAGACCCAGTACTTC.

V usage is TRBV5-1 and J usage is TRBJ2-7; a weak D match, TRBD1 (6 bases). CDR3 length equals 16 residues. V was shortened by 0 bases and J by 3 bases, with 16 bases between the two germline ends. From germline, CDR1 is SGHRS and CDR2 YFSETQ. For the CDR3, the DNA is TGCGCCAGCAGCTTGGGGCCCCGGGACACGATCTACGAGCAGTACTTC. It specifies CASSLGPRDTIYEQYF. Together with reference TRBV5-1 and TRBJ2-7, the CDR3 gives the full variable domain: KAGVTQTPRYLIKTRGQQVTLSCSPISGHRSVSWYQQTPGQGLQFLFEYFSETQRNKGNFPGRFSGRQFSNSRSEMNVSTLELGDSALYLCASSLGPRDTIYEQYFGPGTRLTVT.

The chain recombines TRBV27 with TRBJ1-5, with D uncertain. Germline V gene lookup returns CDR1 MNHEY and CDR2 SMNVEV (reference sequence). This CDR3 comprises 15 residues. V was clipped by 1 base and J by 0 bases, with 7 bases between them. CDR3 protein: CASSLYGDSNQPQHF. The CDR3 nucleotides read TGTGCCAGCAGTTTATACGGTGATAGCAATCAGCCCCAGCATTTT.

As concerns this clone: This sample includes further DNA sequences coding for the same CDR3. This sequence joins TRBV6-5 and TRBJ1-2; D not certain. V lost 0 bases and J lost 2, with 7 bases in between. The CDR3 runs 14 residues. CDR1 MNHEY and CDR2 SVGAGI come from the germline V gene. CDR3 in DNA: TGTGCCAGCAGTTACTCGAACAGAAACTATGGCTACACCTTC. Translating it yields CASSYSNRNYGYTF.